The rows below give T cell receptor beta chains drawn from one sample of a study of T cell clonotyping in hematopoietic cell transplantation. Assay: immunoSEQ multiplex PCR; the TCRdb copy retains only in-frame clones and omits some. Here the sample spans over 10,000 clones, approximately 88% being singletons. The sample consisted of peripheral blood mononuclear cells, taken before stem cell transplant. The receptor source for this set is a man in his sixties with acute myeloid leukemia. Some clones in this sample may be carry-over from other donors' samples. Each CDR3 is given with its conserved first and last residue. Each record gives: J gene, D gene, V gene, clone size, CDR3 protein, CDR3 DNA. D genes are given only for firm matches. The size of a clone is reported for some rows only, either as once, few or many, or as a class for expanded clones.

j_call: TRBJ2-2; d_call: NA; v_call: TRBV11-2; clone_size: NA; cdr3_aa: CASSLWGGASTGELFF; cdr3_nt: TGTGCCAGCAGCTTATGGGGGGGCGCAAGCACCGGGGAGCTGTTTTTT
j_call: TRBJ1-5; d_call: TRBD1; v_call: TRBV7-2; clone_size: NA; cdr3_aa: CASSTGTGMGQPQHF; cdr3_nt: TGTGCCAGCAGCACCGGGACAGGGATGGGTCAGCCCCAGCATTTT
j_call: TRBJ1-6; d_call: TRBD1; v_call: TRBV19; clone_size: NA; cdr3_aa: CASSPRTGFGLNSPLHF; cdr3_nt: TGTGCCAGTAGTCCCCGGACAGGGTTCGGACTTAATTCACCCCTCCACTTT
j_call: TRBJ1-1; d_call: NA; v_call: TRBV7-2; clone_size: NA; cdr3_aa: CASSLARLANTEAFF; cdr3_nt: TGTGCCAGCAGCTTAGCAAGGCTGGCCAACACTGAAGCTTTCTTT
j_call: TRBJ1-4; d_call: NA; v_call: TRBV15; clone_size: NA; cdr3_aa: CATSRDYSAEKLFF; cdr3_nt: TGTGCCACCAGCAGAGATTACAGTGCTGAAAAACTGTTTTTT
j_call: TRBJ2-7; d_call: NA; v_call: TRBV5-1; clone_size: NA; cdr3_aa: CASSAAPEDHEQYF; cdr3_nt: TGCGCCAGCAGCGCCGCGCCCGAGGACCACGAGCAGTACTTC
j_call: TRBJ1-1; d_call: NA; v_call: TRBV19; clone_size: NA; cdr3_aa: CASSIGWGLAFF; cdr3_nt: TGTGCCAGTAGTATCGGCTGGGGGTTGGCTTTCTTT
j_call: TRBJ2-3; d_call: TRBD1; v_call: TRBV14; clone_size: NA; cdr3_aa: CASSALTRGQGLDTQYF; cdr3_nt: TGTGCCAGCAGCGCACTTACGCGGGGACAGGGGTTGGATACGCAGTATTTT
j_call: TRBJ2-7; d_call: NA; v_call: TRBV27; clone_size: few; cdr3_aa: CASKGGAAYEQYF; cdr3_nt: TGTGCCTCGAAGGGGGGAGCAGCTTACGAGCAGTACTTC
j_call: TRBJ1-2; d_call: NA; v_call: TRBV13; clone_size: NA; cdr3_aa: CASSFVPDGYTF; cdr3_nt: TGTGCCAGCAGCTTTGTTCCGGATGGCTACACCTTC
j_call: TRBJ1-2; d_call: NA; v_call: TRBV27; clone_size: NA; cdr3_aa: CASSFFHAGRSYGYTF; cdr3_nt: TGTGCCAGCAGTTTCTTCCACGCGGGACGGAGCTATGGCTACACCTTC
j_call: TRBJ1-4; d_call: NA; v_call: TRBV30; clone_size: once; cdr3_aa: CAWSVSPTNEKLFF; cdr3_nt: TGTGCCTGGAGTGTGAGCCCAACTAATGAAAAACTGTTTTTT
j_call: TRBJ1-2; d_call: NA; v_call: TRBV19; clone_size: NA; cdr3_aa: CASSIGTASNYGYTF; cdr3_nt: TGTGCCAGTAGTATAGGCACGGCCTCTAACTATGGCTACACCTTC
j_call: TRBJ2-7; d_call: TRBD1; v_call: TRBV6-6; clone_size: once; cdr3_aa: CASRPGTGLALYEQYF; cdr3_nt: TGTGCCAGCAGGCCCGGGACAGGACTTGCACTCTACGAGCAGTACTTC
j_call: TRBJ1-1; d_call: NA; v_call: TRBV5-1; clone_size: NA; cdr3_aa: CASSLGGGGGPMNTEAFF; cdr3_nt: TGCGCCAGCAGCTTGGGTGGAGGGGGGGGCCCCATGAACACTGAAGCTTTCTTT
j_call: TRBJ1-4; d_call: NA; v_call: TRBV4-3; clone_size: NA; cdr3_aa: CASSQDRGRNEKLFF; cdr3_nt: TGCGCCAGCAGCCAAGACCGTGGTAGGAATGAAAAACTGTTTTTT
j_call: TRBJ2-1; d_call: NA; v_call: TRBV5-6; clone_size: NA; cdr3_aa: CASSFYAGASYNEQFF; cdr3_nt: TGTGCCAGCAGCTTTTACGCGGGGGCCTCCTACAATGAGCAGTTCTTC
j_call: TRBJ2-1; d_call: TRBD2; v_call: TRBV19; clone_size: once; cdr3_aa: CASNQLAGAGNEQFF; cdr3_nt: TGTGCCAGTAACCAATTAGCGGGGGCGGGAAATGAGCAGTTCTTC
j_call: TRBJ1-3; d_call: TRBD1; v_call: TRBV11-1; clone_size: NA; cdr3_aa: CASSARTGVRNTIYF; cdr3_nt: TGTGCCAGCAGCGCGCGCACAGGGGTGCGAAACACCATATATTTT
j_call: TRBJ2-5; d_call: NA; v_call: TRBV7-3; clone_size: NA; cdr3_aa: CASAAGRAAETQYF; cdr3_nt: TGTGCCAGCGCAGCAGGACGCGCTGCGGAGACCCAGTACTTC
j_call: TRBJ2-7; d_call: NA; v_call: TRBV7-9; clone_size: NA; cdr3_aa: CASSPPQAGYYEQYF; cdr3_nt: TGTGCCAGCAGCCCCCCGCAGGCGGGTTACTACGAGCAGTACTTC
j_call: TRBJ1-2; d_call: TRBD1; v_call: TRBV5-4; clone_size: NA; cdr3_aa: CASSLGRDRFYGYTF; cdr3_nt: TGTGCCAGCAGCTTGGGCCGGGACAGATTCTATGGCTACACCTTC
j_call: TRBJ2-7; d_call: NA; v_call: TRBV30; clone_size: NA; cdr3_aa: CAWIRIPRSVGYF; cdr3_nt: TGTGCCTGGATCCGGATCCCTAGGTCGGTGGGGTACTTC
j_call: TRBJ2-7; d_call: NA; v_call: TRBV29-1; clone_size: NA; cdr3_aa: CSVSEHYEQYF; cdr3_nt: TGCAGCGTTTCAGAACACTACGAGCAGTACTTC
j_call: TRBJ2-7; d_call: NA; v_call: TRBV7-2; clone_size: NA; cdr3_aa: CASSFLYEQYF; cdr3_nt: TGTGCCAGCAGCTTCTTATACGAGCAGTACTTC
j_call: TRBJ2-7; d_call: TRBD2; v_call: TRBV15; clone_size: NA; cdr3_aa: CATSPRAGSSYEQYF; cdr3_nt: TGTGCCACCAGCCCCCGAGCGGGGAGCTCCTACGAGCAGTACTTC
j_call: TRBJ1-5; d_call: NA; v_call: TRBV6-1; clone_size: NA; cdr3_aa: CASSEGGGGQPQHF; cdr3_nt: TGTGCCAGCAGTGAAGGGGGCGGGGGGCAGCCCCAGCATTTT
j_call: TRBJ2-7; d_call: TRBD2; v_call: TRBV6-5; clone_size: NA; cdr3_aa: CASSPIAGDSYEQYF; cdr3_nt: TGTGCCAGCAGTCCCATAGCGGGGGATTCATACGAGCAGTACTTC
j_call: TRBJ2-1; d_call: NA; v_call: TRBV4-3; clone_size: NA; cdr3_aa: CASSQDPAKGEGSNEQFF; cdr3_nt: TGCGCCAGCAGCCAAGATCCGGCGAAGGGGGAAGGTTCCAATGAGCAGTTCTTC
j_call: TRBJ1-1; d_call: TRBD1; v_call: TRBV5-1; clone_size: once; cdr3_aa: CASSSGQGAMGTTEAFF; cdr3_nt: TGCGCCAGCAGCTCGGGACAGGGGGCGATGGGAACCACTGAAGCTTTCTTT
j_call: TRBJ1-1; d_call: NA; v_call: TRBV14; clone_size: NA; cdr3_aa: CASSQGGTRAFF; cdr3_nt: TGTGCCAGCAGCCAAGGGGGGACGCGAGCTTTCTTT
j_call: TRBJ1-1; d_call: NA; v_call: TRBV5-1; clone_size: NA; cdr3_aa: CASSGAGEAATEAFF; cdr3_nt: TGCGCCAGCAGCGGGGCCGGGGAGGCCGCGACTGAAGCTTTCTTT
j_call: TRBJ2-3; d_call: NA; v_call: TRBV2; clone_size: NA; cdr3_aa: CASRAPGRASPDGADTQYF; cdr3_nt: TGTGCCAGCAGGGCTCCGGGACGGGCTTCCCCAGACGGTGCAGATACGCAGTATTTT
j_call: TRBJ2-1; d_call: TRBD1; v_call: TRBV5-4; clone_size: NA; cdr3_aa: CASSVGTGGLNEQFF; cdr3_nt: TGTGCCAGCAGCGTAGGGACAGGGGGTTTGAATGAGCAGTTCTTC
j_call: TRBJ1-2; d_call: NA; v_call: TRBV9; clone_size: NA; cdr3_aa: CASSVVSGSGYTF; cdr3_nt: TGTGCCAGCAGCGTAGTGTCAGGATCCGGCTACACCTTC
j_call: TRBJ2-3; d_call: NA; v_call: TRBV19; clone_size: NA; cdr3_aa: CASTPGVRSDTQYF; cdr3_nt: TGTGCCAGTACTCCAGGGGTTCGGTCAGATACGCAGTATTTT